This T cell receptor beta chain was profiled in a study of cytomegalovirus exposure and HLA in healthy donors. Of note for this clone: The antigen is unknown.

Study conclusions and caveats: By a later analysis, the bulk of CMV-associated TCR beta chains appeared HLA-restricted. Confirmation in vitro established that a few CMV-associated chains were specific for CMV antigens. It was reportedly the case that the classifier diagnosed cytomegalovirus status with high specificity and sensitivity.

PCR used 60 Vbeta primers and 13 Jbeta primers. This table comes from immunoSEQ multiplex PCR, and its TCRdb copy is limited to in-frame clones, with some not included. Found here are under 250,000 clones, around 78% of them singletons; the top ten hold less than 2%. This TCR came from a young man in good health and CMV-seronegative. The source material was PBMCs.

The CDR3 reads CASSEVYRAQETQYF. The CDR3 DNA sequence: TGTGCCAGCAGTGAAGTCTACAGGGCACAAGAGACCCAGTACTTC. The V gene is TRBV6-1, the J gene TRBJ2-5; weak D call: TRBD1 (6 bases). Germline V gene data show CDR1 as MNHNS and CDR2 as SASEGT. V was clipped by 1 base and J by 2 bases, with 11 bases between them. CDR3 length equals 15 residues.